These T cell receptor beta chains were read from a single sample in a study of T cell responses to AZD1222 COVID-19 vaccine. The method was immunoSEQ multiplex PCR; TCRdb's version includes in-frame clones alone and lacks a portion of them. The data hold about 130,000 clones, with around 90% observed a single time. The specimen comprised peripheral blood, sampled on day 0 of AZD1222 vaccination. Receptors originate from an adult in good health. The CDR3 runs from the conserved cysteine through the conserved F or W. The D gene is left open where the match is weak. Not all rows give a size; the values are once, few, many and, for expanded clones, a class.

size	D	V	J	CDR3	DNA
NA	TRBD1	TRBV18	TRBJ2-1	CASSPDRGSYNEQFF	TGTGCCAGCTCACCGGACAGGGGATCCTACAATGAGCAGTTCTTC
NA	NA	TRBV3-1/TRBV3-2	TRBJ1-2	CASSQDITADYGYTF	TGTGCCAGCAGCCAAGATATAACAGCGGACTATGGCTACACCTTC
NA	NA	TRBV7-9	TRBJ1-6	CASSFSSYNSPLHF	TGTGCCAGCAGCTTCAGCTCCTATAATTCACCCCTCCACTTT
NA	NA	TRBV6-5	TRBJ2-5	CASSYTGDGETQYF	TGTGCCAGCAGTTACACGGGAGATGGAGAGACCCAGTACTTC
NA	TRBD2	TRBV6-5	TRBJ2-3	CASSSPSSGGTDTQYF	TGTGCCAGCAGTTCCCCATCTAGCGGGGGCACAGATACGCAGTATTTT
NA	NA	TRBV2	TRBJ2-7	CASQLLTSRAYEQYF	TGTGCCAGCCAACTGTTAACATCACGCGCCTACGAGCAGTACTTC
once	NA	TRBV19	TRBJ1-5	CASSMRGYSNQPQHF	TGTGCCAGTAGTATGAGGGGGTATAGCAATCAGCCCCAGCATTTT
NA	TRBD1	TRBV27	TRBJ1-2	CASSYNTGGPYGYTF	TGTGCCAGCAGTTATAACACAGGGGGGCCCTATGGCTACACCTTC
NA	NA	TRBV2	TRBJ2-1	CASRVMGDYNEQFF	TGTGCCAGCAGGGTAATGGGGGACTACAATGAGCAGTTCTTC
NA	TRBD2	TRBV7-9	TRBJ2-7	CASSYGLAGGFSYEQYF	TGTGCCAGCAGCTATGGACTAGCGGGAGGCTTTTCCTACGAGCAGTACTTC
NA	TRBD1	TRBV29-1	TRBJ1-1	CSVVPGQENTEAFF	TGCAGCGTTGTTCCCGGACAGGAAAACACTGAAGCTTTCTTT
once	TRBD1	TRBV2	TRBJ1-1	CASSFPLLDRVSTEAFF	TGTGCCAGCAGTTTTCCCCTACTTGACAGGGTATCCACTGAAGCTTTCTTT
NA	NA	TRBV9	TRBJ1-1	CASSVANMAEAFF	TGTGCCAGCAGCGTAGCAAATATGGCTGAAGCTTTCTTT
NA	NA	TRBV6-5	TRBJ2-4	CASSLGQGENIQYF	TGTGCCAGCAGTTTGGGACAAGGGGAAAACATTCAGTACTTC
NA	TRBD1	TRBV29-1	TRBJ1-3	CSVGAGGNLNTIYF	TGCAGCGTAGGGGCAGGGGGCAACTTGAACACCATATATTTT
NA	NA	TRBV6-5	TRBJ1-1	CASRDGLMAEAFF	TGTGCCAGCAGAGACGGACTAATGGCTGAAGCTTTCTTT
once	TRBD2	TRBV4-1	TRBJ2-1	CASSPVAGTVNEQFF	TGCGCCAGCAGCCCGGTAGCGGGAACCGTCAATGAGCAGTTCTTC
NA	TRBD1	TRBV3-1/TRBV3-2	TRBJ1-2	CASSHRDRGPFNYGYTF	TGTGCCAGCAGCCATAGAGACAGGGGACCCTTTAACTATGGCTACACCTTC
NA	NA	TRBV5-1	TRBJ1-1	CASSLGHTEAFF	TGCGCCAGCAGCTTGGGGCACACTGAAGCTTTCTTT
NA	NA	TRBV25-1	TRBJ1-5	CADTHRFNQPQHF	TGTGCCGACACCCACAGGTTCAATCAGCCCCAGCATTTT
NA	NA	TRBV28	TRBJ1-1	CASLKQGRTEAFF	TGTGCCAGCCTGAAACAGGGAAGGACTGAAGCTTTCTTT
once	NA	TRBV27	TRBJ2-1	CASKSGESYNEQFF	TGTGCCAGCAAGTCCGGGGAATCCTACAATGAGCAGTTCTTC
NA	TRBD1	TRBV11-1	TRBJ2-5	CASSYRGRETQYF	TGTGCCAGCAGCTATAGGGGGCGAGAGACCCAGTACTTC
NA	NA	TRBV5-1	TRBJ1-2	CASSLDPSGPSGGYGYTF	TGCGCCAGCAGCTTGGATCCTTCAGGGCCCTCGGGGGGCTATGGCTACACCTTC
once	NA	TRBV18	TRBJ2-1	CASSLVPPPQHGEVDEQFF	TGTGCCAGCTCACTTGTGCCCCCCCCGCAACATGGGGAGGTGGATGAGCAGTTCTTC
NA	NA	TRBV19	TRBJ1-2	CASRNRDKDYGYTF	TGTGCCAGTAGGAACAGGGATAAGGACTATGGCTACACCTTC
NA	NA	TRBV11-2	TRBJ1-6	CASSSQHRETPLHF	TGTGCCAGCAGCTCCCAACACAGGGAAACACCCCTCCACTTT
NA	NA	TRBV6-5	TRBJ2-7	CASSYSRGPSSYEQYF	TGTGCCAGCAGTTATAGTAGAGGGCCAAGCTCCTACGAGCAGTACTTC
NA	NA	TRBV7-6	TRBJ2-1	CASSLARDPDNEQFF	TGTGCCAGCAGCTTAGCCCGGGACCCCGACAATGAGCAGTTCTTC
NA	NA	TRBV7-2	TRBJ1-5	CASSQGPFSNQPQHF	TGTGCCAGCAGTCAGGGTCCCTTTAGCAATCAGCCCCAGCATTTT
NA	TRBD2	TRBV6-1	TRBJ2-1	CASSERLAGGTEQFF	TGTGCCAGCAGTGAAAGACTAGCGGGAGGGACTGAGCAGTTCTTC
NA	TRBD2	TRBV7-9	TRBJ2-5	CASSLGLDLAGQYF	TGTGCCAGCAGCTTGGGACTAGATCTCGCAGGCCAGTACTTC
NA	NA	TRBV28	TRBJ2-5	CATTMVSPSETQYF	TGTGCCACCACCATGGTTAGCCCCAGTGAGACCCAGTACTTC
NA	TRBD1	TRBV7-9	TRBJ1-1	CASSWGQMNTEAFF	TGTGCCAGCAGCTGGGGACAGATGAACACTGAAGCTTTCTTT
NA	NA	TRBV28	TRBJ2-1	CASSPSLGGSYNEQFF	TGTGCCAGCAGCCCATCGCTTGGAGGCTCCTACAATGAGCAGTTCTTC
NA	NA	TRBV6-1	TRBJ1-2	CASSEEANYGYTF	TGTGCCAGCAGTGAGGAGGCTAACTATGGCTACACCTTC
NA	NA	TRBV6-6	TRBJ1-1	CASSYLGSSTEAFF	TGTGCCAGCAGTTACTTGGGGAGTAGTACTGAAGCTTTCTTT
NA	NA	TRBV28	TRBJ2-1	CATGVGVKGEQFF	TGTGCCACCGGGGTAGGTGTGAAAGGTGAGCAGTTCTTC
NA	NA	TRBV5-6	TRBJ1-2	CASSPMGGLYGYTF	TGTGCCAGCAGTCCTATGGGCGGTCTTTATGGCTACACCTTC
once	NA	TRBV10-2	TRBJ1-1	CASSETDKKAFF	TGCGCCAGCAGTGAGACCGACAAGAAAGCTTTCTTT
NA	NA	TRBV5-1	TRBJ2-5	CASSPYKGEQETQYF	TGCGCCAGCAGCCCTTATAAGGGAGAACAAGAGACCCAGTACTTC
NA	NA	TRBV12-3/TRBV12-4	TRBJ1-2	CASSFVRNYGYTF	TGTGCCAGCAGTTTCGTGCGGAACTATGGCTACACCTTC
NA	NA	TRBV3-1/TRBV3-2	TRBJ2-3	CASGPGQNTDTQYF	TGTGCCAGCGGTCCGGGGCAGAACACAGATACGCAGTATTTT